A selection of T cell receptor beta chains follows, all from one sample in a study of CD8 T cells in Susac syndrome. TCRdb re-derived calls from the immunoSEQ multiplex PCR reads in MiXCR, one entry per CDR3 protein. The sample yields about 300,000 distinct CDR3 sequences, about 91% seen once. The sample taken for sequencing was CD4+ T cells from PBMCs. These receptors were obtained from a human donor with multiple sclerosis. Each CDR3 is given with its conserved first and last residue. The D gene is left open where the match is weak. Rows give clone size only sometimes, using once, few, many, or a class for an expanded clone.

CDR3,DNA,V,J,size,D
CAWSVLLGRGYNEQFF,TGTGCCTGGAGCGTACTTTTGGGACGAGGGTACAATGAGCAGTTCTTC,TRBV30,TRBJ2-1,once,NA
CAWSAGLFEGNQPQHF,TGTGCCTGGAGTGCAGGTTTGTTCGAGGGCAATCAGCCCCAGCATTTT,TRBV30,TRBJ1-5,NA,NA
CASSEQTVASGNTIYF,TGTGCCAGCAGTGAACAGACAGTGGCCTCTGGAAACACCATATATTTT,TRBV6-1,TRBJ1-3,NA,NA
CASSPQTRGTGELFF,TGTGCCAGCAGCCCTCAGACTAGGGGGACCGGGGAGCTGTTTTTT,TRBV6-2/TRBV6-3,TRBJ2-2,NA,NA
CNQEDTGYTGELFF,TGTAACCAGGAGGATACAGGGTACACCGGGGAGCTGTTTTTT,TRBV6-1,TRBJ2-2,once,NA
CSARGGWASGRASQQFF,TGCAGTGCTAGAGGAGGATGGGCTAGCGGGAGGGCCTCGCAGCAGTTCTTC,TRBV20-1,TRBJ2-1,NA,TRBD2
CASSWGAQTDVRQYF,TGTGCCAGCAGTTGGGGGGCTCAAACTGACGTACGGCAGTACTTC,TRBV27,TRBJ2-7,NA,NA
CASTLVGTLRGNEQFF,TGCGCCAGCACTCTCGTCGGGACACTTCGAGGGAATGAGCAGTTCTTC,TRBV5-1,TRBJ2-1,NA,NA
CASSVGLYGLYTF,TGTGCCAGCAGCGTAGGGCTCTACGGCCTCTACACCTTC,TRBV9,TRBJ1-2,NA,NA
CASSLQDQNYGYTF,TGTGCCAGCTCACTACAGGACCAAAACTATGGCTACACCTTC,TRBV9,TRBJ1-2,NA,NA
CASSQEWGYEQFF,TGCGCCAGCAGCCAAGAGTGGGGGTATGAGCAGTTCTTC,TRBV4-1,TRBJ2-1,once,NA
CASSPRIVGGGYTF,TGTGCCAGCAGCCCCCGAATAGTAGGCGGGGGCTACACCTTC,TRBV3-1,TRBJ1-2,NA,NA
CASRGQGTDEQFF,TGTGCTAGCAGAGGACAGGGGACCGATGAGCAGTTCTTC,TRBV7-7,TRBJ2-1,NA,TRBD1
CSGSGRGGETQYF,TGCAGTGGTAGCGGGAGAGGTGGGGAGACCCAGTACTTC,TRBV29-1,TRBJ2-5,NA,TRBD2
CSVQWGGNTEAFF,TGCAGCGTTCAATGGGGAGGGAACACTGAAGCTTTCTTT,TRBV29-1,TRBJ1-1,NA,NA
CASSDPGGGKQYF,TGTGCCAGCAGCGATCCGGGGGGAGGCAAGCAGTACTTC,TRBV6-5,TRBJ2-7,few,TRBD2
CASTYFGRVSYYGYTF,TGTGCCAGCACCTACTTTGGGAGGGTGTCCTACTATGGCTACACCTTC,TRBV6-6,TRBJ1-2,NA,NA
CASSLDGPLNEQFF,TGTGCCAGCAGCCTCGACGGACCATTAAATGAGCAGTTCTTC,TRBV6-2/TRBV6-3,TRBJ2-1,NA,NA
CSARDQTAARGDSQYF,TGCAGTGCTAGAGACCAAACCGCGGCTAGGGGGGACTCCCAGTACTTC,TRBV20-1,TRBJ2-5,NA,NA
CASSYSGRINTEAFF,TGTGCCAGCAGTTACTCGGGCAGGATAAACACTGAAGCTTTCTTT,TRBV6-2/TRBV6-3,TRBJ1-1,once,NA
CASSLETSGNEQFF,TGTGCCAGCAGCTTAGAGACTAGCGGCAATGAGCAGTTCTTC,TRBV7-2,TRBJ2-1,NA,TRBD2
CASGPRGRGTGELFF,TGTGCTAGTGGCCCGCGGGGCCGGGGCACCGGGGAGCTGTTTTTT,TRBV12-5,TRBJ2-2,NA,NA
CSAAGQGGTGELFF,TGCAGCGCCGCGGGACAGGGTGGCACCGGGGAGCTGTTTTTT,TRBV29-1,TRBJ2-2,once,TRBD1
CASSSLGISGFQETQYF,TGTGCCAGCAGCTCGTTGGGAATTAGCGGCTTCCAAGAGACCCAGTACTTC,TRBV12-3/TRBV12-4,TRBJ2-5,once,NA
CASSPFAGENQPQHF,TGTGCCAGCTCACCGTTCGCGGGGGAAAATCAGCCCCAGCATTTT,TRBV18,TRBJ1-5,NA,NA
CASSLGLADTQYF,TGCGCCAGCAGCTTGGGACTAGCAGATACGCAGTATTTT,TRBV5-1,TRBJ2-3,NA,NA
CSATGFQETQYF,TGCAGTGCGACGGGCTTCCAAGAGACCCAGTACTTC,TRBV20-1,TRBJ2-5,NA,NA
CASSQVPSGRTRNEQFF,TGTGCCAGCAGCCAAGTCCCTAGCGGGAGGACTCGCAATGAGCAGTTCTTC,TRBV14,TRBJ2-1,NA,TRBD2
CASSLAPRGRGELFF,TGTGCTAGCAGCTTAGCACCCCGGGGGCGCGGGGAGCTGTTTTTT,TRBV7-7,TRBJ2-2,NA,NA
CASSEVRGHGYTF,TGTGCCAGCAGTGAAGTCAGGGGCCATGGCTACACCTTC,TRBV6-1,TRBJ1-2,NA,NA
CAISEEGLNTDTQYF,TGTGCCATCAGTGAGGAGGGCTTAAATACAGATACGCAGTATTTT,TRBV10-3,TRBJ2-3,NA,NA
CASSPVGLKNIQYF,TGTGCCAGCAGCCCCGTAGGGTTGAAAAACATTCAGTACTTC,TRBV7-2,TRBJ2-4,NA,NA
CASSQTSGVETQYF,TGTGCCAGCAGTCAGACTAGCGGGGTTGAGACCCAGTACTTC,TRBV4-2,TRBJ2-5,NA,TRBD2
CASSLSPRGGEQYF,TGTGCCAGCAGTTTGAGTCCCAGGGGAGGTGAGCAGTACTTC,TRBV28,TRBJ2-7,NA,NA
CASKYADNYGYTF,TGTGCCAGCAAATATGCTGACAACTATGGCTACACCTTC,TRBV2,TRBJ1-2,once,NA
CASRPYREPNYGYTF,TGTGCCAGCAGACCCTACAGGGAACCTAACTATGGCTACACCTTC,TRBV6-6,TRBJ1-2,NA,NA
CASGAYSSYEQYF,TGTGCTAGTGGTGCTTACAGCTCCTACGAGCAGTACTTC,TRBV12-5,TRBJ2-7,few,NA
CASSLAPTPGGLHVSETQYF,TGTGCCAGCAGCTTAGCGCCCACCCCGGGGGGGCTACATGTGTCAGAGACCCAGTACTTC,TRBV7-2,TRBJ2-5,NA,TRBD2
CASSPETGSNQPQHF,TGTGCCAGCTCACCAGAGACGGGGAGCAATCAGCCCCAGCATTTT,TRBV18,TRBJ1-5,once,NA
CASNPRTGGHTEAFF,TGTGCCAGCAATCCCAGGACAGGGGGCCACACTGAAGCTTTCTTT,TRBV7-2,TRBJ1-1,NA,TRBD1
CASSQGWTARYEQYF,TGTGCCAGCAGCCAAGGTTGGACAGCCAGGTACGAGCAGTACTTC,TRBV4-2,TRBJ2-7,NA,NA
CASSLAPRQETQYF,TGTGCCAGCAGCTTAGCCCCCAGGCAAGAGACCCAGTACTTC,TRBV7-8,TRBJ2-5,NA,NA
CASSLVRGDLLLGETQYF,TGTGCCAGCAGCTTGGTAAGGGGGGACCTTCTTTTAGGAGAGACCCAGTACTTC,TRBV5-6,TRBJ2-5,NA,NA
CASTDRRRGLPGRNYGYTF,TGTGCCAGCACCGACCGGCGCAGGGGGCTCCCCGGAAGGAACTATGGCTACACCTTC,TRBV12-3/TRBV12-4,TRBJ1-2,NA,TRBD1